This is a list of T cell receptor beta chains from one sample in a study of T-cell reconstitution after alpha-beta-depleted transplantation in children. TCRdb used MiXCR to reprocess the PCR reads, holding one entry per CDR3 protein. The table lists a few hundred thousand distinct CDR3 sequences, about a tenth of them singletons. Sample: PBMCs from the stem cell graft donor, taken from the stem cell graft. The receptors originated from a human donor who donated a stem cell graft to a child with acute lymphoblastic leukemia. The conserved cysteine and the conserved F or W are not part of the CDR3 here. The D gene is left open where the match is weak.

J: TRBJ2-5; D: NA; V: TRBV20-1; CDR3: SASFDGATQETQY
J: TRBJ2-2; D: TRBD1; V: TRBV12-3/TRBV12-4; CDR3: ASSSRDRGWTGELF
J: TRBJ2-7; D: TRBD1; V: TRBV18; CDR3: ASSGTGFNGEQY
J: TRBJ2-3; D: TRBD2; V: TRBV20-1; CDR3: SAGTSGGTDTQY
J: TRBJ2-1; D: TRBD2; V: TRBV27; CDR3: ASSLSAGGQGNEQF
J: TRBJ2-1; D: TRBD2; V: TRBV30; CDR3: AWSFGTSGRYNEQF
J: TRBJ2-2; D: TRBD2; V: TRBV5-1; CDR3: ASSSAGLAGATGELF
J: TRBJ1-1; D: TRBD1; V: TRBV25-1; CDR3: ASSEYLRDRAPEAF
J: TRBJ2-7; D: NA; V: TRBV27; CDR3: ASSRQAQGYEQY
J: TRBJ1-2; D: NA; V: TRBV5-1; CDR3: ASSLGALLYYGYT
J: TRBJ2-7; D: TRBD2; V: TRBV29-1; CDR3: SVRGLAHSLTPNEQY
J: TRBJ2-4; D: NA; V: TRBV3-1; CDR3: ASSQEVNIQY
J: TRBJ2-2; D: NA; V: TRBV2; CDR3: ASKRDSNTGELF
J: TRBJ1-6; D: NA; V: TRBV15; CDR3: ATSRDRGSGSFRSYNSPLH
J: TRBJ1-5; D: NA; V: TRBV12-3/TRBV12-4; CDR3: ASSLRLTVRQPQH
J: TRBJ2-1; D: NA; V: TRBV11-1; CDR3: ASSLSYEQF
J: TRBJ1-2; D: TRBD1; V: TRBV3-1; CDR3: ASSIDRGLSGYT
J: TRBJ2-3; D: NA; V: TRBV20-1; CDR3: RTGDTDTQY
J: TRBJ2-5; D: TRBD1; V: TRBV29-1; CDR3: SVELGTATVPETQY
J: TRBJ2-5; D: TRBD2; V: TRBV7-7; CDR3: ASSRDYQEETQY
J: TRBJ2-3; D: TRBD2; V: TRBV4-2; CDR3: ASSQGTGGGPTDTQY
J: TRBJ2-5; D: NA; V: TRBV20-1; CDR3: SARDLQGGETQY
J: TRBJ1-2; D: NA; V: TRBV13; CDR3: ASSMDGGGSGYT
J: TRBJ2-2; D: TRBD1; V: TRBV7-9; CDR3: ASSSGTGDTGELF
J: TRBJ2-2; D: TRBD2; V: TRBV12-3/TRBV12-4; CDR3: ASAGGGDTGELF
J: TRBJ1-4; D: TRBD1; V: TRBV29-1; CDR3: SVGQGGEKLF
J: TRBJ2-2; D: NA; V: TRBV30; CDR3: AWRNTTGELF
J: TRBJ2-4; D: NA; V: TRBV27; CDR3: ASRPREYKNIQY
J: TRBJ1-1; D: NA; V: TRBV7-9; CDR3: ASSSLDTSNTEAF
J: TRBJ1-4; D: TRBD1; V: TRBV20-1; CDR3: SARVTGDNEKLF
J: TRBJ2-7; D: TRBD1; V: TRBV5-1; CDR3: ASSTLGQGGHEQY
J: TRBJ2-7; D: TRBD2; V: TRBV4-1; CDR3: ASSQDLLLLAGGNAYEQY
J: TRBJ2-7; D: NA; V: TRBV7-9; CDR3: ASSGERVSYEQY
J: TRBJ2-1; D: NA; V: TRBV11-2; CDR3: ASSLETTVNEQF
J: TRBJ2-3; D: TRBD2; V: TRBV2; CDR3: ASSGSGGQTDTQY
J: TRBJ1-4; D: NA; V: TRBV5-5; CDR3: ASSFLPATNEKLF
J: TRBJ2-1; D: NA; V: TRBV29-1; CDR3: SVWNNEQF
J: TRBJ2-2; D: NA; V: TRBV7-2; CDR3: ASSPRGGLVGELF
J: TRBJ1-2; D: NA; V: TRBV5-1; CDR3: ASSLDPALYGYT
J: TRBJ1-5; D: NA; V: TRBV6-2/TRBV6-3; CDR3: ASSRDNSNQPQH
J: TRBJ1-1; D: NA; V: TRBV7-8; CDR3: ASSRYQLAEAF
J: TRBJ1-1; D: NA; V: TRBV9; CDR3: ASSVTHYVAEAF
J: TRBJ2-3; D: TRBD1; V: TRBV13; CDR3: ASGTGTAQGTQY
J: TRBJ1-2; D: NA; V: TRBV12-3/TRBV12-4; CDR3: ASSLTGQPYGYT
J: TRBJ2-7; D: TRBD1; V: TRBV5-1; CDR3: ASSSRTGRSYEQY
J: TRBJ2-5; D: NA; V: TRBV11-2; CDR3: ASSWGNTAETQY
J: TRBJ1-1; D: TRBD1; V: TRBV5-1; CDR3: ASSPREAQGGTEAF
J: TRBJ1-6; D: TRBD1; V: TRBV4-1; CDR3: ASSGRDSYNSPLH
J: TRBJ2-7; D: NA; V: TRBV12-3/TRBV12-4; CDR3: ASSRDHGSNQY
J: TRBJ1-1; D: TRBD1; V: TRBV7-9; CDR3: ASSDRGKDTEAF
J: TRBJ1-2; D: NA; V: TRBV12-3/TRBV12-4; CDR3: ASSPLQGFGYGYT
J: TRBJ1-2; D: TRBD1; V: TRBV9; CDR3: ASSVGTGVNNYGYT
J: TRBJ2-7; D: TRBD1; V: TRBV12-3/TRBV12-4; CDR3: ASSIGQGRGRY
J: TRBJ1-1; D: NA; V: TRBV4-1; CDR3: ASSQVEALNTEAF
J: TRBJ2-7; D: NA; V: TRBV5-6; CDR3: ASSLSTATYEQY
J: TRBJ1-2; D: NA; V: TRBV5-1; CDR3: ASSPGTDQTYGYN
J: TRBJ2-5; D: NA; V: TRBV7-9; CDR3: ASSRRAQETQY
J: TRBJ1-1; D: NA; V: TRBV7-9; CDR3: ASSLGVGAEAF
J: TRBJ1-1; D: TRBD1; V: TRBV6-1; CDR3: ASSETGDGLMNTEAF